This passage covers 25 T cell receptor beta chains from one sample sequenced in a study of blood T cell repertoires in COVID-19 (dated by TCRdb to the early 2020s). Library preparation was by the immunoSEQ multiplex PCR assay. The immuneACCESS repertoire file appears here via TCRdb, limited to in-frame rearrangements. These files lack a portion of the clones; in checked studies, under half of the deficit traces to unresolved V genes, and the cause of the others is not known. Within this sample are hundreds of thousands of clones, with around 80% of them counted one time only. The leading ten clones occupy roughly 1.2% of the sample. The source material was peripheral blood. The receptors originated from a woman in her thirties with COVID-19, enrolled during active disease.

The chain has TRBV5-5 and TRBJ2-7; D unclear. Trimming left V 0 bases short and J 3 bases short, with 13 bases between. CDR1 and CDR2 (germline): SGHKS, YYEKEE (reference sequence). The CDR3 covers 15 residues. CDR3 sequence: CASSLAWVRSYEQYF. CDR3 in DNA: TGTGCCAGCAGCTTGGCCTGGGTAAGGAGCTACGAGCAGTACTTC.

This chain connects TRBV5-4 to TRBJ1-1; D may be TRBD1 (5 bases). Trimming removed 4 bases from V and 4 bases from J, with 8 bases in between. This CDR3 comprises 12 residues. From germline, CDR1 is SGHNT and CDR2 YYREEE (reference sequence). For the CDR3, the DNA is TGTGCCAGCAGCGAAGGGGCCACTGAAGCTTTCTTT. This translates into CASSEGATEAFF.

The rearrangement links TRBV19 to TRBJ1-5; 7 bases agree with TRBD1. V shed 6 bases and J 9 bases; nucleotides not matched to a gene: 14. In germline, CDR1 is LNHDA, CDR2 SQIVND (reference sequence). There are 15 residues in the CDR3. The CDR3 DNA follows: TGTGCCAGTAGCAATAACAGGGGAGGTGGTCGGCCCCAGCATTTT. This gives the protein CASSNNRGGGRPQHF.

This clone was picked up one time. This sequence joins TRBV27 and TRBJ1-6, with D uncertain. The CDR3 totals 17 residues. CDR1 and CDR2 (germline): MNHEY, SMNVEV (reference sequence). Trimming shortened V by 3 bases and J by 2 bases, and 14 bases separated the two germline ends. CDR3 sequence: CASSFLHSEPYNSPLHF. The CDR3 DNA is TGTGCCAGCAGTTTTTTACACTCGGAGCCCTATAATTCACCCCTCCACTTT.

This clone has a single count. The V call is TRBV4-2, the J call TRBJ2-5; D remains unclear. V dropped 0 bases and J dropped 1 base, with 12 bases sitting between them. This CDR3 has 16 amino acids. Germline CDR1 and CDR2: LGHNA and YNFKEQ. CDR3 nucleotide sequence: TGTGCCAGCAGCCAAGATTTATCCGTTTTCCAAGAGACCCAGTACTTC. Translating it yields CASSQDLSVFQETQYF.

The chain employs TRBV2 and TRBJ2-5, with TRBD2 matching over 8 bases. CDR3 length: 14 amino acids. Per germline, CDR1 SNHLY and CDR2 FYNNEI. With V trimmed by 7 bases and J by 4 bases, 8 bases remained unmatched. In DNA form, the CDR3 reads TGTGCCAGCAACCTCCTCGGGGGGGGAGAGACCCAGTACTTC. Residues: CASNLLGGGETQYF.

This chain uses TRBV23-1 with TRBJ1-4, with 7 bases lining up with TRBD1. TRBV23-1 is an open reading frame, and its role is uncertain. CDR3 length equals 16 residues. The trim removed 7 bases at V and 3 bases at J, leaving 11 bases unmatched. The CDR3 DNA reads TGCGCCAGCATTTCGATGACCGACAGGGCTAATGAAAAACTGTTTTTT. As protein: CASISMTDRANEKLFF.

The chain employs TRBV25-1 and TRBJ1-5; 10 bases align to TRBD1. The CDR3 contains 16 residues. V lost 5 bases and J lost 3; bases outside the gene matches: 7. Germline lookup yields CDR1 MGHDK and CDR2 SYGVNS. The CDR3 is CASSPDRGLDNQPQHF. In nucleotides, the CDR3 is TGTGCCAGCAGTCCCGACAGGGGGCTCGACAATCAGCCCCAGCATTTT.

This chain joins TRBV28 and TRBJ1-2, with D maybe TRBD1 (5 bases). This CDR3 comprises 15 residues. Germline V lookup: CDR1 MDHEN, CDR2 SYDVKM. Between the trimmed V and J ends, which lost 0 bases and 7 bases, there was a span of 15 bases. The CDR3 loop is CASSLWAGQSGGYTF. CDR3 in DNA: TGTGCCAGCAGTTTATGGGCAGGGCAGAGTGGTGGCTACACCTTC.

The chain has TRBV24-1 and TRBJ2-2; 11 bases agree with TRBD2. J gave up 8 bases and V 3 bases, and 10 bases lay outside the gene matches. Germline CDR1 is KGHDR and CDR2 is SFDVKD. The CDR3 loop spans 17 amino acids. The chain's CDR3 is CATSDTTSGAFGGELFF. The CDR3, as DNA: TGTGCCACCAGTGATACGACTAGCGGGGCCTTTGGGGGGGAGCTGTTTTTT.

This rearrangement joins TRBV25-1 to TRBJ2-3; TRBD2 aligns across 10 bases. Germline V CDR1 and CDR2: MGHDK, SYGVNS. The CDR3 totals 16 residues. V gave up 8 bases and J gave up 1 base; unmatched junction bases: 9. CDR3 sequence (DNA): TGTGCCAGCTCCACCCTGCTAGCGGGAGGCACAGATACGCAGTATTTT. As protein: CASSTLLAGGTDTQYF.

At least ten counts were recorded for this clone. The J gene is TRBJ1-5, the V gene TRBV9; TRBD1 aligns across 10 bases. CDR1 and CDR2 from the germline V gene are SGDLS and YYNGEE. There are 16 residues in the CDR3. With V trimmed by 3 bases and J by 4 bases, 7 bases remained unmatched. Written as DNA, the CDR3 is TGTGCCAGCAGCGCCGGGACAGGGGCTTCTAATCAGCCCCAGCATTTT. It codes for CASSAGTGASNQPQHF.

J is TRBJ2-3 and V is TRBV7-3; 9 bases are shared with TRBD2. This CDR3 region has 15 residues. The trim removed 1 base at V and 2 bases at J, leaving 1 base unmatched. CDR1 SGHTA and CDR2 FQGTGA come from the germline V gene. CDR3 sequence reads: CASSLIAGDTDTQYF. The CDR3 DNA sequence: TGTGCCAGCAGCTTAATAGCGGGGGACACAGATACGCAGTATTTT.

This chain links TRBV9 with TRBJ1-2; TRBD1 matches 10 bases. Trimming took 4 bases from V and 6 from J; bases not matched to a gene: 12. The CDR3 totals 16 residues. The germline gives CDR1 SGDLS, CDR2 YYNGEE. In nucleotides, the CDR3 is TGTGCCAGCAGCCCGACTTCGGGGACAGGGGCTAATGGCTACACCTTC. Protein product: CASSPTSGTGANGYTF.

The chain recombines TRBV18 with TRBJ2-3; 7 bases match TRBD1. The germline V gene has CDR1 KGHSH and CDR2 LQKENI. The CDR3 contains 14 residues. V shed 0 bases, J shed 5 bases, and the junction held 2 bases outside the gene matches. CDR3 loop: CASSPPAGGDTQYF. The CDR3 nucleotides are TGTGCCAGCTCACCACCGGCAGGGGGAGATACGCAGTATTTT.

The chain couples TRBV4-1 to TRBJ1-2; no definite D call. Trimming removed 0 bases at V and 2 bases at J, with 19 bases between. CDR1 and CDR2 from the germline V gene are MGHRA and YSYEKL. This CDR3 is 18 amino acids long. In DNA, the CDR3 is TGCGCCAGCAGCCAAGAGGAAACCTCAGGACTTGGGAACTATGGCTACACCTTC. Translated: CASSQEETSGLGNYGYTF.

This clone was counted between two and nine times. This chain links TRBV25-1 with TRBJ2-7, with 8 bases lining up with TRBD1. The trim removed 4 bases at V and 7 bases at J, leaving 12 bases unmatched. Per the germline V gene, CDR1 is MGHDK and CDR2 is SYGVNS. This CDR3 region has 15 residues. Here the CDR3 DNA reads TGTGCCAGCAGTGGCCCGGGACAGGCTTCGGGAGAGCAGTACTTC. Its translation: CASSGPGQASGEQYF.

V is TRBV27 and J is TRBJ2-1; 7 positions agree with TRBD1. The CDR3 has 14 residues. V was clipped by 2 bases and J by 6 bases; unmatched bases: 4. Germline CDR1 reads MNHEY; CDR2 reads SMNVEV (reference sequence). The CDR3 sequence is CASSLTAGGNEQFF. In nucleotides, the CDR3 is TGTGCCAGCAGTTTAACGGCAGGGGGCAATGAGCAGTTCTTC.

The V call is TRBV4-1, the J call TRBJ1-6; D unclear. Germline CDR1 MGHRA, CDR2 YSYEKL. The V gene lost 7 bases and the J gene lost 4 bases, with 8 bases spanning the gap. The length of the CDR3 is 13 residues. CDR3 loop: CASTGSYNSPLHF. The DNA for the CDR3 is TGCGCCAGCACAGGTTCTTATAATTCACCCCTCCACTTT.

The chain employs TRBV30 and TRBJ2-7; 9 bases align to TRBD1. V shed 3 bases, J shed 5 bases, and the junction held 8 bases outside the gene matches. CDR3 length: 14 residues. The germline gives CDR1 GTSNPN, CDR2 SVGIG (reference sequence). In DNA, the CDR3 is TGTGCCTGGAGCCCCGGGACAGGGAGGGACGAGCAGTACTTC. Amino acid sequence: CAWSPGTGRDEQYF.

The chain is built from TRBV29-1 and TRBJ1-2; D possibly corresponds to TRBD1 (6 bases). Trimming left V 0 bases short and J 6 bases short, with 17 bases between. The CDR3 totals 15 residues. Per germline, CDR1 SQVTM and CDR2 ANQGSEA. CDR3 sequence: CSVEDTQTGTDGYTF. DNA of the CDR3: TGCAGCGTTGAAGACACCCAGACAGGCACTGATGGCTACACCTTC.

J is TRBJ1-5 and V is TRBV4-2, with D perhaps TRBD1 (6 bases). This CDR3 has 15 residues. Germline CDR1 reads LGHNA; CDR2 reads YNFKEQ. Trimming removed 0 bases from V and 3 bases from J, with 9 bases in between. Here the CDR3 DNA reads TGTGCCAGCAGCCAAGATGACAGGATCAATCAGCCCCAGCATTTT. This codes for CASSQDDRINQPQHF.

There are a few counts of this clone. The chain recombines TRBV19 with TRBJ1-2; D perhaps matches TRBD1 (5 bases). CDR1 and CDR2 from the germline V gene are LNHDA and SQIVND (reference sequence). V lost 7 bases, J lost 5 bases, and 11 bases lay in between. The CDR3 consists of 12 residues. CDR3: CASIGGMYGYTF. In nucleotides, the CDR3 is TGTGCCAGTATCGGGGGAATGTATGGCTACACCTTC.

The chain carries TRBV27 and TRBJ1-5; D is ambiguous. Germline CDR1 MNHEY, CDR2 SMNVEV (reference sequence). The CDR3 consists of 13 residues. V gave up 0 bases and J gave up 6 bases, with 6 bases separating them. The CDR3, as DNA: TGTGCCAGCAGTTTATCTAGAGCTCAGCCCCAGCATTTT. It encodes CASSLSRAQPQHF.

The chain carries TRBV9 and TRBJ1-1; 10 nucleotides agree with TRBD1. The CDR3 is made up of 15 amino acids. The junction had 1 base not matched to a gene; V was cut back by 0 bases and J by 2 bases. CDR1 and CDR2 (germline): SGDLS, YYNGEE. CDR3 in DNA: TGTGCCAGCAGCGTAGGGACAGGGGGAAACACTGAAGCTTTCTTT. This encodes CASSVGTGGNTEAFF.